This T cell receptor (beta chain) came from a study of identical twins. Study results and caveats: The study found that models underestimated out-of-frame TCR alpha sharing in monozygotic twins. Researchers caution that invariant MAIT and iNKT cells could partly confound zero-insertion analyses.

There were only healthy Caucasians among the donors. With regard to this clonotype: Its antigen is as yet unknown.

CDR3 size: 15 residues. Between the trimmed V and J ends, which lost 4 bases and 2 bases, there was a span of 16 bases. Germline-derived CDR1 and CDR2 are SGHRS and YFSETQ. Unique molecular identifiers were present on cDNA, and template switching added a universal primer site. TCRdb itself ran the 5' RACE reads through MiXCR, one entry per CDR3 protein. The sample contains 240,000 or so distinct CDR3 sequences, about 10% of which appear only once. This receptor was identified in a man aged 45-65 years in good health. The chain carries TRBV5-1 and TRBJ2-7, with D perhaps TRBD2 (6 bases). Input material: memory T cells sorted from blood. CDR3 DNA sequence: TGCGCCAGCAGCCCAAGTAGCGGAAATACCTACGAGCAGTACTTC. This gives the protein CASSPSSGNTYEQYF.